What follows are 14 T cell receptor beta chains derived from one specimen sequenced in a study of a mutant IDH1 vaccine in newly diagnosed glioma. TCRdb keeps only in-frame clones here, not all; method: immunoSEQ multiplex PCR. The data contain approximately 56,000 clones, less than 65% of them singletons. Regarding time point: week 47, end of study. Vaccination used 300 ug of mutant IDH1 20-mer peptide per dose, with topical imiquimod. Their target antigens are unknown. The input for sequencing was peripheral blood mononuclear cells (PBMCs), taken from a glioma patient whose treatment included an IDH1 peptide vaccine. The receptor set was obtained from a man aged 40-49 years with glioma. Some clones in this sample may be carry-over from other donors' samples.

The genes are TRBV5-1 and TRBJ2-3, with a possible D match to TRBD2 (6 bases). The CDR3 is 15 residues long. Germline V gene sequence: CDR1 SGHRS, CDR2 YFSETQ. The V end was cut by 0 bases, the J end by 3 bases, with 11 bases between. CDR3: CASSLGRGYTDTQYF. CDR3 DNA: TGCGCCAGCAGCTTGGGACGGGGGTATACAGATACGCAGTATTTT.

The chain joins TRBV5-6 to TRBJ1-2; 10 bases are a match to TRBD1. Trimming took 4 bases from V and 2 from J; bases not matched to a gene: 5. The CDR3 sequence is 15 residues long. Per the germline V gene, CDR1 is SGHDT and CDR2 is YYEEEE. In DNA, the CDR3 is TGTGCCAGCAGCGGAAGGGGACAGGGGAACTATGGCTACACCTTC. Translation: CASSGRGQGNYGYTF.

The rearrangement joins TRBV29-1 to TRBJ1-1; no clear D gene. Germline CDR1 is SQVTM and CDR2 is ANQGSEA. CDR3 length equals 13 residues. V lost 3 bases, J lost 1 base, and 9 bases lay in between. As DNA, the CDR3 is TGCAGCGTTGACCGGGCCACGAACACTGAAGCTTTCTTT. Encoded protein: CSVDRATNTEAFF. The complete variable domain, with remaining parts taken from reference TRBV29-1 and TRBJ1-1, reads SAVISQKPSRDICQRGTSLTIQCQVDSQVTMMFWYRQQPGQSLTLIATANQGSEATYESGFVIDKFPISRPNLTFSTLTVSNMSPEDSSIYLCSVDRATNTEAFFGQGTRLTVV.

The chain employs TRBV5-6 and TRBJ1-2; a weak D match, TRBD1 (5 bases). The germline V gene has CDR1 SGHDT and CDR2 YYEEEE. V lost 4 bases, J lost 0 bases, and 16 bases lay in between. The CDR3 is 16 residues long. CDR3 in amino acids: CASSPPGTRANYGYTF. CDR3 nucleotide sequence: TGTGCCAGCAGCCCTCCCGGGACTCGAGCTAACTATGGCTACACCTTC.

The J gene is TRBJ1-3, the V gene TRBV6-1; D is uncertain. This CDR3 is 14 amino acids long. Germline CDR1 is MNHNS and CDR2 is SASEGT. The V end lost 1 base, the J end lost 8 bases, and 12 bases lay between the germline ends. CDR3: CASSEDRGRDTIYF. CDR3 nucleotides: TGTGCCAGCAGTGAAGATAGAGGGCGGGACACCATATATTTT.

The chain has TRBV6-1 and TRBJ1-2; a possible D gene is TRBD1 (5 bases). The CDR3 has 16 amino acids. Germline loops: CDR1 MNHNS, CDR2 SASEGT. V lost 4 bases to trimming and J lost 8 bases, with 23 bases between them. The CDR3 nucleotides read TGTGCCAGCAGTGGATCGTGGGGGGAAGAACCTATAGGCTACACCTTC. Encoded protein: CASSGSWGEEPIGYTF.

A few counts support this clone. This rearrangement joins TRBV21-1 to TRBJ2-3; TRBD2, the D gene given by the table, was not confirmed from the DNA. TRBV21-1 is reported as a pseudogene. CDR3 size: 15 residues. Written as DNA, the CDR3 is TGTGCCAGCAGCAATGGTAGCGGGAACACAGATACGCAGTATTTT. It is translated as CASSNGSGNTDTQYF.

This sequence joins TRBV5-1 and TRBJ2-5; TRBD1 is a possible D gene (6 bases). The CDR3 has 15 residues. Germline V gene sequence: CDR1 SGHRS, CDR2 YFSETQ. V dropped 2 bases and J dropped 4 bases, with 15 bases sitting between them. In DNA, the CDR3 is TGCGCCAGCAGCTTATTGGGGGCCGGTCGAGAGACCCAGTACTTC. This sequence encodes CASSLLGAGRETQYF.

The gene calls are TRBV5-8 and TRBJ1-5; a possible D gene is TRBD1 (5 bases). This CDR3 is 15 amino acids long. Trimming left V 4 bases short and J 0 bases short, with 11 bases between. Germline V gives CDR1 SGHTS, CDR2 YDEGEE. In DNA, the CDR3 is TGTGCCAGCAGCGGGGGATTAGTTAGCAATCAGCCCCAGCATTTT. Amino acids: CASSGGLVSNQPQHF.

The V call is TRBV29-1, the J call TRBJ1-3; TRBD1 aligns across 11 bases. V trimming: 4 bases; J trimming: 5 bases; junction bases outside the gene matches: 4. In germline, CDR1 is SQVTM, CDR2 ANQGSEA. There are 14 residues in the CDR3. The CDR3 region has the DNA TGCAGCGTTGCTGGACAGGGGGCGCGAAACACCATATATTTT. This encodes CSVAGQGARNTIYF.

This clone came up a few times. The rearrangement joins TRBV19 to TRBJ1-5; D is ambiguous. This CDR3 is built from 12 residues. CDR1 LNHDA and CDR2 SQIVND come from the germline V gene (reference sequence). With 6 bases removed from V and 6 bases from J, the gap between germline ends came to 9 bases. CDR3 DNA sequence: TGTGCCAGTAGCTGGGGAGGTCAGCCCCAGCATTTT. It specifies CASSWGGQPQHF.

This chain uses TRBV12-5 with TRBJ2-4, with D perhaps given as TRBD1 or TRBD2 (5 bases each). Per germline, CDR1 LGHNT and CDR2 FRNRAP. This CDR3 spans 17 amino acids. V lost 5 bases and J lost 0, with 17 bases in between. CDR3 nucleotides: TGTGCTAGTGGTCCCCCCGGGACGCCGGTAGCCAAAAACATTCAGTACTTC. Translating gives CASGPPGTPVAKNIQYF.

This clone came up a few times. The same CDR3 arises from other DNA sequences in this sample as well. The chain couples TRBV5-1 to TRBJ1-4; 8 positions match TRBD1. Germline values: CDR1 SGHRS, CDR2 YFSETQ. The length of the CDR3 is 15 residues. V shed 5 bases, J shed 3 bases, and the junction held 6 bases outside the gene matches. This CDR3 is CASSDQGAANEKLFF. The CDR3 nucleotides read TGCGCCAGCAGTGATCAGGGGGCTGCTAATGAAAAACTGTTTTTT. The variable domain in full, with the rest retrieved from reference TRBV5-1 and TRBJ1-4, is KAGVTQTPRYLIKTRGQQVTLSCSPISGHRSVSWYQQTPGQGLQFLFEYFSETQRNKGNFPGRFSGRQFSNSRSEMNVSTLELGDSALYLCASSDQGAANEKLFFGSGTQLSVL.

The J gene is TRBJ1-6, the V gene TRBV30, with 7 positions matching TRBD1. This CDR3 has 13 amino acids. Germline loops: CDR1 GTSNPN, CDR2 SVGIG (reference sequence). V was clipped by 5 bases and J by 11 bases; unmatched bases: 9. The CDR3 loop is CAWRDSARPPLHF. CDR3 DNA sequence: TGTGCCTGGCGGGACAGTGCCCGTCCACCCCTCCACTTT. Using reference TRBV30 and TRBJ1-6 for the parts outside the CDR3, the full variable domain is SQTIHQWPATLVQPVGSPLSLECTVEGTSNPNLYWYRQAAGRGLQLLFYSVGIGQISSEVPQNLSASRPQDRQFILSSKKLLLSDSGFYLCAWRDSARPPLHFGNGTRLTVT.